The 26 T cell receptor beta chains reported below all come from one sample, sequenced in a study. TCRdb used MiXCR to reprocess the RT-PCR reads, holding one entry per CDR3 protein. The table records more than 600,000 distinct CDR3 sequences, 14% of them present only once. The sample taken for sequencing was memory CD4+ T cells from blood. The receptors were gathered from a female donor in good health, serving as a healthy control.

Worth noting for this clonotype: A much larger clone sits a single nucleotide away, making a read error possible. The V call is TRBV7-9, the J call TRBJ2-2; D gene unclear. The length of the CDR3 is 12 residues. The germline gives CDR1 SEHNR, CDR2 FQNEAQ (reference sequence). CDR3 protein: CASRGNTRELFF. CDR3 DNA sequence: TGTGCCAGCAGGGGAAACACCCGGGAGCTGTTTTTT.

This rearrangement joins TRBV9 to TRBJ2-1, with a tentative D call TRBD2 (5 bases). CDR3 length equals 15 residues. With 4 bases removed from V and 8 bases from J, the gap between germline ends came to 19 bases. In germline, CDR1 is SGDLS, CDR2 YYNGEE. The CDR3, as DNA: TGTGCCAGCAGCACCCTAGGAGGACCCGGCGATGAGCAGTTCTTC. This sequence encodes CASSTLGGPGDEQFF.

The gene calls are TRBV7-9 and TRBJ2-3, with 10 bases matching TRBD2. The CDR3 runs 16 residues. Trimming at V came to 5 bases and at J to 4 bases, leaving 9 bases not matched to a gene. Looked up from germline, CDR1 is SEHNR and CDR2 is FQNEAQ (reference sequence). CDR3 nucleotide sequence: TGTGCCAGCAGCCCACGAGGAGCGGGGGGGCCAGATACGCAGTATTTT. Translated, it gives CASSPRGAGGPDTQYF. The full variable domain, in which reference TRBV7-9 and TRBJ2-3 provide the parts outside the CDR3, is DTGVSQNPRHKITKRGQNVTFRCDPISEHNRLYWYRQTLGQGPEFLTYFQNEAQLEKSRLLSDRFSAERPKGSFSTLEIQRTEQGDSAMYLCASSPRGAGGPDTQYFGPGTRLTVL.

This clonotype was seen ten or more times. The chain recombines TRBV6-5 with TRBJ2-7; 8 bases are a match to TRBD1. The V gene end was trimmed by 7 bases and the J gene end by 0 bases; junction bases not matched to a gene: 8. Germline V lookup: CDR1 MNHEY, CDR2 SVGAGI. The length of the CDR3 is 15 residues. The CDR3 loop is CASTSWTGSSYEQYF. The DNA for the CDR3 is TGTGCCAGCACGTCATGGACAGGGTCCTCCTACGAGCAGTACTTC.

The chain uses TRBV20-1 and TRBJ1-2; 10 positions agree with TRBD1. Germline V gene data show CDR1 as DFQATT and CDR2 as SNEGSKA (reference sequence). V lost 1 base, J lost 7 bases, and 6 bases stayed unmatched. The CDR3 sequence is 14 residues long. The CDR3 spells CSARGGTGAIGYTF. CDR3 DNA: TGCAGTGCTAGAGGGGGGACAGGGGCTATTGGCTACACCTTC.

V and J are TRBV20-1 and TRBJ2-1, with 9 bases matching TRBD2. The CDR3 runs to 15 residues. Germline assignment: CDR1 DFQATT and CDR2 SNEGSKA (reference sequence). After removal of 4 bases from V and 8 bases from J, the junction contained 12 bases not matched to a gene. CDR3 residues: CSATQGLAGMDEQFF. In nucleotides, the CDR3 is TGCAGTGCTACGCAGGGGCTAGCGGGAATGGATGAGCAGTTCTTC.

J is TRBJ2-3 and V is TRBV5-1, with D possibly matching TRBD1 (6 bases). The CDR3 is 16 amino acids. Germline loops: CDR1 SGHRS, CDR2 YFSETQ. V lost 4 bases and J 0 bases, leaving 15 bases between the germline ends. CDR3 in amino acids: CASSPLGQGSTDTQYF. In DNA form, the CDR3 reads TGCGCCAGCAGCCCTCTCGGGCAGGGGAGCACAGATACGCAGTATTTT.

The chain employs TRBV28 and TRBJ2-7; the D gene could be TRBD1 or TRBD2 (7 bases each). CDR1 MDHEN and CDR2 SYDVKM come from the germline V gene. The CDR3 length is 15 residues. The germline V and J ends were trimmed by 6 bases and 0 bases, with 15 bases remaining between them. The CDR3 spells CASSQGGSSSYEQYF. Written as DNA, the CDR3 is TGTGCCAGCAGCCAGGGGGGGAGTTCCTCCTACGAGCAGTACTTC.

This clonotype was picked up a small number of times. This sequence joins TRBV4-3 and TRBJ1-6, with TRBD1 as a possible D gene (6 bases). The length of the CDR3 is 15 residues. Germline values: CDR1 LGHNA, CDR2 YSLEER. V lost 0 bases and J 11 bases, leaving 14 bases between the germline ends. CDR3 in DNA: TGCGCCAGCAGCCAAGATACTAGGGGGGAGGCACCCCTCCACTTT. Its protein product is CASSQDTRGEAPLHF.

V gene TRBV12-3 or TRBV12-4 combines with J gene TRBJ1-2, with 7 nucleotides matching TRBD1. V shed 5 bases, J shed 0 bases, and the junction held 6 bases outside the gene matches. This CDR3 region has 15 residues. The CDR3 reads CASSTRGRPNYGYTF. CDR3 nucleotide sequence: TGTGCCAGCAGTACCAGGGGGAGGCCTAACTATGGCTACACCTTC.

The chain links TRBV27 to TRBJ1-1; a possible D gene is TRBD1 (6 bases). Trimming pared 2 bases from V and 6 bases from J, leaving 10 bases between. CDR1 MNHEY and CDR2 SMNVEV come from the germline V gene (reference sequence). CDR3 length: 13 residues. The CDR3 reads CASSLRGAPEAFF. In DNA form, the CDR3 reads TGTGCCAGCAGTTTACGGGGGGCCCCTGAAGCTTTCTTT.

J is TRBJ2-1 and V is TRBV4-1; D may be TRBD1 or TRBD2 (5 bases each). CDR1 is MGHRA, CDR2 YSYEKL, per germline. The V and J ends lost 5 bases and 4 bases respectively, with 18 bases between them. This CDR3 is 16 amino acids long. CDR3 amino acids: CASSSSGTVQYNEQFF. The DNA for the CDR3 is TGCGCCAGCAGCTCTTCCGGGACGGTGCAGTACAATGAGCAGTTCTTC.

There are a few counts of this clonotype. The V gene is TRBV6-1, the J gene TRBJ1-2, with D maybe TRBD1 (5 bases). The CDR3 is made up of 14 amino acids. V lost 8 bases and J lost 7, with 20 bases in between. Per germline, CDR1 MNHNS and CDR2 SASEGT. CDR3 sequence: CASERSWGNGGYTF. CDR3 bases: TGTGCCAGCGAGAGGAGTTGGGGGAACGGTGGCTACACCTTC.

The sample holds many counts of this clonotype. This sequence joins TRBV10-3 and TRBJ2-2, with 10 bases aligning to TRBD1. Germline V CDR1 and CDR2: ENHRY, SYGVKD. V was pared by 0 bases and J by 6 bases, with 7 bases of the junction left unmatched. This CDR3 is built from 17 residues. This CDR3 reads CAISESAGTGAPGELFF. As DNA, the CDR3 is TGTGCCATCAGTGAGTCGGCCGGGACAGGGGCTCCCGGGGAGCTGTTTTTT.

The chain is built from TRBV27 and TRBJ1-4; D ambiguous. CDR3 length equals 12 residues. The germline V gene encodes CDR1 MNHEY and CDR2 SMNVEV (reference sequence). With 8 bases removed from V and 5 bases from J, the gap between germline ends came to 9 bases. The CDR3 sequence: CASSALNEKLFF. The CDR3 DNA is TGTGCCAGCTCCGCCTTAAATGAAAAACTGTTTTTT.

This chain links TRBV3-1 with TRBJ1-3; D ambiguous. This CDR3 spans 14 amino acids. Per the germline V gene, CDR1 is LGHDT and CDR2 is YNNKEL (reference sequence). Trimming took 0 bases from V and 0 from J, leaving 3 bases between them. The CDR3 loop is CASSQEASGNTIYF. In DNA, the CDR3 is TGTGCCAGCAGCCAAGAAGCCTCTGGAAACACCATATATTTT.

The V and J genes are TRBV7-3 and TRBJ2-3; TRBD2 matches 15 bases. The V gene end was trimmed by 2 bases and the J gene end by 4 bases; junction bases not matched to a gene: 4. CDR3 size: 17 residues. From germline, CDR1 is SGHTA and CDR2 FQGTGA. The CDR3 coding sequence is TGTGCCAGCAGCTTAGGGACTAGCGGGAGGACCCCAGATACGCAGTATTTT. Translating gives CASSLGTSGRTPDTQYF.

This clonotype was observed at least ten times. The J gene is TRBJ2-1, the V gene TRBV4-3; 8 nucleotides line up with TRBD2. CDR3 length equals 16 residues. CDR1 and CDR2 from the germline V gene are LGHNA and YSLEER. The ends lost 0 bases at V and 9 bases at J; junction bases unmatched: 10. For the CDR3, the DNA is TGCGCCAGCAGCCAAGATCGGGGACTAGAGTGGCGTGAGCAGTTCTTC. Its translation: CASSQDRGLEWREQFF.

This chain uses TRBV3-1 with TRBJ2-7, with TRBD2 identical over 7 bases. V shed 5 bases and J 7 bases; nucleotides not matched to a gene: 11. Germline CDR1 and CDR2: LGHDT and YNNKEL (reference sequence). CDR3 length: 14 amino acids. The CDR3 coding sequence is TGTGCCAGCAGCTGGAGGAGCGGGAACCGGGAGCAGTACTTC. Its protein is CASSWRSGNREQYF.

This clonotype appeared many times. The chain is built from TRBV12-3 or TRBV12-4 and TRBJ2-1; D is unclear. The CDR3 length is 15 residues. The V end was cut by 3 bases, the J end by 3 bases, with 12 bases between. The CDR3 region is CASSFWDRGYNEQFF. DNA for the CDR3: TGTGCCAGCAGTTTTTGGGATAGAGGCTACAATGAGCAGTTCTTC.

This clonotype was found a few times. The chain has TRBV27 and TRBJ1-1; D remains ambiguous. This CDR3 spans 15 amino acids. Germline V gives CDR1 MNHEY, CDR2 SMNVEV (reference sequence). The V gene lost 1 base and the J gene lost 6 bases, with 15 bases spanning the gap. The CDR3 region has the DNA TGTGCCAGCAGTTTATATCCATCTATCCCCCCTGAAGCTTTCTTT. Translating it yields CASSLYPSIPPEAFF.

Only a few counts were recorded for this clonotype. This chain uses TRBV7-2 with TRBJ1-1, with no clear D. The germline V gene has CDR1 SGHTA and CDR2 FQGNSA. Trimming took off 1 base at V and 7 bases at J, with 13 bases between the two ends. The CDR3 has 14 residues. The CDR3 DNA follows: TGTGCCAGCAGCTTAGTCTCGAGGGCAGGTGAAGCTTTCTTT. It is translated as CASSLVSRAGEAFF.

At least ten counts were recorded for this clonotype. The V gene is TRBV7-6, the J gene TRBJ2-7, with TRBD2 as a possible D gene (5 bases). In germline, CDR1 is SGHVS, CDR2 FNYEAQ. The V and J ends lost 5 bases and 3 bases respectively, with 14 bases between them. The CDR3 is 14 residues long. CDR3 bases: TGTGCCAGCAGCGCGAGCGGTCCATACTACGAGCAGTACTTC. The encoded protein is CASSASGPYYEQYF.

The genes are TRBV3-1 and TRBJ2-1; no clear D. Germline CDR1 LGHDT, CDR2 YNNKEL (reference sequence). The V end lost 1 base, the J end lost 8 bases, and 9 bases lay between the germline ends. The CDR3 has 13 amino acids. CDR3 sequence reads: CASSQGVTDEQFF. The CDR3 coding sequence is TGTGCCAGCAGCCAAGGGGTGACGGATGAGCAGTTCTTC.

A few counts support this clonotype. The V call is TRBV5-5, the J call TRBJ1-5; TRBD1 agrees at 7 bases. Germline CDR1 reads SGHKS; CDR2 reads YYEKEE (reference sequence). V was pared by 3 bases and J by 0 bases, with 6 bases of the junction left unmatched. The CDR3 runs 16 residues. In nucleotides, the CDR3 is TGTGCCAGCAGCTGGTCCGGGACAGTTAGCAATCAGCCCCAGCATTTT. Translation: CASSWSGTVSNQPQHF.

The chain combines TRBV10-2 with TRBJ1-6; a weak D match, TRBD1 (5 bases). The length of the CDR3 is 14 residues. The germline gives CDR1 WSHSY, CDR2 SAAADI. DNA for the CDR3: TGCGCACCATTTCCCGGGACCCGGGGTTCACCCCTCCACTTT. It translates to CAPFPGTRGSPLHF.